Each of the 2 T cell receptor beta chains below was sequenced from the same sample in a study of shared clonotypes between healthy human individuals. Selected positively for CCR7 and CD45RO-negative, naive CD8 cells excluded terminally differentiated effector memory CD45RA+ cells. Sequenced by immunoSEQ multiplex PCR; TCRdb stores in-frame clones only, minus some. The table has around 2,000,000 clones, roughly 91% seen once; the top ten hold roughly 1.7%. The sequencing input was naive CD8+ T cells from PBMCs. These TCRs come from a man between 18 and 29 years old in good health. Some clones in this sample may be carry-over from other donors' samples.

The chain carries TRBV11-2 and TRBJ2-1; the D gene is possibly TRBD2 (6 bases). Trimming shortened V by 2 bases and J by 3 bases, and 17 bases separated the two germline ends. The CDR3 is made up of 17 amino acids. The germline V gene encodes CDR1 SGHAT and CDR2 FQNNGV. CDR3 nucleotides: TGTGCCAGCAGCTTAAGAGTGGGAGGCAGGGTCTACAATGAGCAGTTCTTC. The encoded protein is CASSLRVGGRVYNEQFF.

The chain links TRBV11-2 to TRBJ2-1; no definite D call. Trimming took off 5 bases at V and 9 bases at J, with 14 bases between the two ends. Germline V CDR1 and CDR2: SGHAT, FQNNGV. This CDR3 spans 13 amino acids. DNA for the CDR3: TGTGCCAGCAGCCGACCTTGGACCGGTGAGCAGTTCTTC. This sequence encodes CASSRPWTGEQFF.